What follows are 5 T cell receptor beta chains derived from one specimen sequenced in a study of blood T cell repertoires in COVID-19. The table came from immunoSEQ multiplex PCR; TCRdb's copy has only in-frame clones and leaves some out. The profile covers approximately 170,000 clones, with approximately 82% appearing a single time and about 3.6% taken by the ten largest. The sequencing sample was made of PBMCs or T cells enriched from blood (not recorded which). All receptors come from a woman in her fifties or sixties in a cohort exposed to, infected with or recovered from COVID-19 (not recorded which).

This chain uses TRBV5-5 with TRBJ2-7; possibly TRBD1 for D (5 bases). The CDR3 consists of 15 residues. V gave up 1 base and J gave up 0 bases, with 11 bases separating them. In germline, CDR1 is SGHKS, CDR2 YYEKEE (reference sequence). The CDR3: CASSLRAGYSYEQYF. The CDR3 region has the DNA TGTGCCAGCAGCTTGCGCGCAGGGTACTCCTACGAGCAGTACTTC.

This clone was detected a few times. The V call is TRBV4-1, the J call TRBJ1-5; D is unclear. The CDR3 length is 15 residues. Germline V gene data show CDR1 as MGHRA and CDR2 as YSYEKL. Trimming stripped 4 bases from V and 7 bases from J, with 17 bases between. The CDR3 protein is CASSPDQTIPQPQHF. The CDR3 bases are TGCGCCAGCAGCCCCGACCAGACAATACCCCAGCCCCAGCATTTT.

The chain recombines TRBV3-1 (or the pseudogene TRBV3-2) with TRBJ2-7; D is perhaps TRBD2 (6 bases). This CDR3 region has 17 residues. Trimming pared 6 bases from V and 0 bases from J, leaving 21 bases between. Germline V lookup: CDR1 LGHDT, CDR2 YNNKEL (reference sequence). The CDR3 DNA reads as TGTGCCAGCAGTCTCCGATCGTCGGGGGTAAGCTCCTACGAGCAGTACTTC. Its translation is CASSLRSSGVSSYEQYF.

The J gene is TRBJ2-1, the V gene TRBV18; tentatively, D is TRBD1 (5 bases). V lost 3 bases and J 1 base, leaving 10 bases between the germline ends. The germline gives CDR1 KGHSH, CDR2 LQKENI. The length of the CDR3 is 15 residues. CDR3 residues: CASSPSQGSYNEQFF. The CDR3 coding sequence is TGTGCCAGCTCACCGTCCCAGGGATCCTACAATGAGCAGTTCTTC. The full variable domain, with the rest looked up from reference TRBV18 and TRBJ2-1, is NAGVMQNPRHLVRRRGQEARLRCSPMKGHSHVYWYRQLPEEGLKFMVYLQKENIIDESGMPKERFSAEFPKEGPSILRIQQVVRGDSAAYFCASSPSQGSYNEQFFGPGTRLTVL.

This sequence joins TRBV24-1 and TRBJ2-3; the match to TRBD2 covers 13 bases. The V gene's germline CDR1 is KGHDR and CDR2 SFDVKD. The CDR3 contains 16 residues. Losses at the gene ends were 4 bases for V and 3 bases for J; bases not matched to a gene: 3. DNA for the CDR3: TGTGCCACCAGTGACGGACTAGCGGGAGATACAGATACGCAGTATTTT. This gives the protein CATSDGLAGDTDTQYF.